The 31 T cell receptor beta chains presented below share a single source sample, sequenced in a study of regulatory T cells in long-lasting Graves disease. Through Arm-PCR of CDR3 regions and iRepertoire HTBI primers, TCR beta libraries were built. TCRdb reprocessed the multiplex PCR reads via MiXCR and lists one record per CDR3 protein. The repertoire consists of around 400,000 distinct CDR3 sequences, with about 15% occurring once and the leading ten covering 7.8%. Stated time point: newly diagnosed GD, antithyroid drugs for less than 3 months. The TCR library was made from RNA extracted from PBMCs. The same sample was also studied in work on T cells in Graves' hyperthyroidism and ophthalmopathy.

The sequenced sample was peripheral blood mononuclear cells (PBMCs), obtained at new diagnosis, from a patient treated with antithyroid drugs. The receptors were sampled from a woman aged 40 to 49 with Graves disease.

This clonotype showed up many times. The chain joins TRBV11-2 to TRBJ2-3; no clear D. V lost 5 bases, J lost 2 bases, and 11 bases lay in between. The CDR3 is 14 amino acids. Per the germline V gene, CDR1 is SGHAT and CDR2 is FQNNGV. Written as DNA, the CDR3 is TGTGCCAGCAGCCCCACATTTTCCACAGATACGCAGTATTTT. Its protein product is CASSPTFSTDTQYF. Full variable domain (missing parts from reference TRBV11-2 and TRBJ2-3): EAGVAQSPRYKIIEKRQSVAFWCNPISGHATLYWYQQILGQGPKLLIQFQNNGVVDDSQLPKDRFSAERLKGVDSTLKIQPAKLEDSAVYLCASSPTFSTDTQYFGPGTRLTVL.

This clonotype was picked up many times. CDR3 sequence reads: CASSIAGTAYEQYF. CDR3 DNA sequence: TGTGCCAGCAGCATCGCCGGGACAGCCTACGAGCAGTACTTC. The rearrangement links TRBV11-2 to TRBJ2-7; TRBD1 matches 7 bases. The germline V gene has CDR1 SGHAT and CDR2 FQNNGV. The CDR3 totals 14 residues. Germline trimming cut 5 bases from V and 2 bases from J; bases unmatched to any gene: 6.

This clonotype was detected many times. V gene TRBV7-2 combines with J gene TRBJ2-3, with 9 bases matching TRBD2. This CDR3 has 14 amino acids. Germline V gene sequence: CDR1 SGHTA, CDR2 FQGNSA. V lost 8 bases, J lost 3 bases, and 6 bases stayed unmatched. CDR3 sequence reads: CASGREGMTDTQYF. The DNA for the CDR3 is TGTGCCAGCGGGCGGGAGGGCATGACAGATACGCAGTATTTT.

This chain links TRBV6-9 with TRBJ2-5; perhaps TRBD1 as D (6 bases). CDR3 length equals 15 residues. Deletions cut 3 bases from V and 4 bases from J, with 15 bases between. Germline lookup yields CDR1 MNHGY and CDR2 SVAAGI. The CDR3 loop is CASSYSGVYLETQYF. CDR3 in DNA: TGTGCCAGCAGTTACTCAGGGGTGTATCTAGAGACCCAGTACTTC.

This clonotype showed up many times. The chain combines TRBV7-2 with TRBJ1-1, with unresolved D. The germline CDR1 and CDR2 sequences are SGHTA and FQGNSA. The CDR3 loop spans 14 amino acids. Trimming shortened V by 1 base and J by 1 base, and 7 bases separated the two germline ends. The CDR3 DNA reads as TGTGCCAGCAGCTTAGGTCAGACGAACACTGAAGCTTTCTTT. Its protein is CASSLGQTNTEAFF.

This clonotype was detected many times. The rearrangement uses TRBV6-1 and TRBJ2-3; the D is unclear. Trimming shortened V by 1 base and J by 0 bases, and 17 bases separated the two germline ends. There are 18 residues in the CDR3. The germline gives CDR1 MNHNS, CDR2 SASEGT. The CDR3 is CASSEVSFFGSSTDTQYF. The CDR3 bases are TGTGCCAGCAGTGAAGTCTCCTTTTTCGGTTCTAGCACAGATACGCAGTATTTT.

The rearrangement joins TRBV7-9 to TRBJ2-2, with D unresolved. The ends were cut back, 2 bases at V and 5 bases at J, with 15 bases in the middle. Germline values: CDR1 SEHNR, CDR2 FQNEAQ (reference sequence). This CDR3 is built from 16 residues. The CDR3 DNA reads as TGTGCCAGCAGCTTACTCCGAACAGACTTGACCGGGGAGCTGTTTTTT. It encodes CASSLLRTDLTGELFF.

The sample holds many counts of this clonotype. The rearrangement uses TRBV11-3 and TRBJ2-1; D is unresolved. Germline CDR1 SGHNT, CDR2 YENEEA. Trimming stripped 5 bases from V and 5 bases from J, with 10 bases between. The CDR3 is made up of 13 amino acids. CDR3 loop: CASSRSQNNEQFF. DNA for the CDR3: TGTGCCAGCAGCCGTTCTCAGAACAATGAGCAGTTCTTC. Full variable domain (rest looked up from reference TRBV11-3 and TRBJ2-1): EAGVVQSPRYKIIEKKQPVAFWCNPISGHNTLYWYLQNLGQGPELLIRYENEEAVDDSQLPKDRFSAERLKGVDSTLKIQPAELGDSAVYLCASSRSQNNEQFFGPGTRLTVL.

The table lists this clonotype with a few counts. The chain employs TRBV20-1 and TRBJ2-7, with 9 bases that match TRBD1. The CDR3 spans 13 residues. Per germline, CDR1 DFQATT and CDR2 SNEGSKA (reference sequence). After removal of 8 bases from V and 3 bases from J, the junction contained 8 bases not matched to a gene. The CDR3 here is CSSLQGAGYEQYF. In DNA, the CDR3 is TGCAGTTCTCTACAGGGGGCAGGCTACGAGCAGTACTTC.

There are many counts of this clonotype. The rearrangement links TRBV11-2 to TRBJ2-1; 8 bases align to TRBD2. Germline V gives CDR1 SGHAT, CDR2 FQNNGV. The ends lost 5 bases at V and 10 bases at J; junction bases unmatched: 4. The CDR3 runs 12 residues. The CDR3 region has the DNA TGTGCCAGCAGCCTCATAGCGGGAGAGCAGTTCTTC. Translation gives CASSLIAGEQFF.

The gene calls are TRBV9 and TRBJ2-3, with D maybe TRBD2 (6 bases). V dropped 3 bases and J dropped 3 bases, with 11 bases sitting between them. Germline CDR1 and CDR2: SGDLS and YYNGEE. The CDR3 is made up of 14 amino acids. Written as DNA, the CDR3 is TGTGCCAGCAGCGAGGGAGGACGAACAGATACGCAGTATTTT. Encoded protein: CASSEGGRTDTQYF.

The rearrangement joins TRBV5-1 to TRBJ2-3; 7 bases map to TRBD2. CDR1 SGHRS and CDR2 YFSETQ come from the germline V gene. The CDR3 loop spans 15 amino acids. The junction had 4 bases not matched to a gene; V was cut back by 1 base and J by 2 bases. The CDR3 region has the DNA TGCGCCAGCAGCTTGCCAGCGGGAAACACAGATACGCAGTATTTT. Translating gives CASSLPAGNTDTQYF.

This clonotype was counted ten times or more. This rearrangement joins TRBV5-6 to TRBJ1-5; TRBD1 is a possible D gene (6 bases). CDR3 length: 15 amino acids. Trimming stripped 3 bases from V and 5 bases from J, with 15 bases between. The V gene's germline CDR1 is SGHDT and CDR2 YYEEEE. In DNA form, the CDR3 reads TGTGCCAGCAGCTCCGGGTGGGGGCCCTATCAGCCCCAGCATTTT. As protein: CASSSGWGPYQPQHF.

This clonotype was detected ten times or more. The CDR3 loop is CASSQQGAKQPQHF. The CDR3 region has the DNA TGTGCCAGCAGTCAACAGGGGGCGAAGCAGCCCCAGCATTTT. This chain joins TRBV27 and TRBJ1-5, with 9 positions matching TRBD1. This CDR3 is 14 amino acids long. Trimming took 5 bases from V and 7 from J; bases not matched to a gene: 6. Per germline, CDR1 MNHEY and CDR2 SMNVEV (reference sequence).

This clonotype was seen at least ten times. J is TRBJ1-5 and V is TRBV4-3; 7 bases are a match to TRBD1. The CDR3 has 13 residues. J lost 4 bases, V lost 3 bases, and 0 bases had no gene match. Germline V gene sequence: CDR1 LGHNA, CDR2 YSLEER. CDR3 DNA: TGCGCCAGCAGCCAGGACAGGAATCAGCCCCAGCATTTT. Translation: CASSQDRNQPQHF.

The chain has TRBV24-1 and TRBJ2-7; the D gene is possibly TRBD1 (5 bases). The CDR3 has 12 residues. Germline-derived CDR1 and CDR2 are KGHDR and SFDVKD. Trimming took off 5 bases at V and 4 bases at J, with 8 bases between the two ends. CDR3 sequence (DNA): TGTGCCACCAGTGCAGGGTCTTACGAGCAGTACTTC. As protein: CATSAGSYEQYF.

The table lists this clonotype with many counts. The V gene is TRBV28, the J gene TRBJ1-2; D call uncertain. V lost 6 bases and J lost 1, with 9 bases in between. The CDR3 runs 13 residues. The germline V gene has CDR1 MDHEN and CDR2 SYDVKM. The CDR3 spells CASRADLNYGYTF. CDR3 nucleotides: TGTGCCAGCAGGGCCGACCTTAACTATGGCTACACCTTC.

The CDR3 nucleotides are TGCGCCAGCAGCCAAGATTGGAGGATGAATGAAAAACTGTTTTTT. Its translation is CASSQDWRMNEKLFF. This chain joins TRBV4-3 and TRBJ1-4; D unclear. This CDR3 contains 15 residues. Deletions cut 0 bases from V and 5 bases from J, with 10 bases between. Germline V gene data show CDR1 as LGHNA and CDR2 as YSLEER.

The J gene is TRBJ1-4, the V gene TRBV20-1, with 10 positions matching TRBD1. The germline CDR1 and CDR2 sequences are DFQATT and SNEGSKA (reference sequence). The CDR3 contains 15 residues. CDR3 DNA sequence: TGCAGGGACCCAAAAGCGGGACAGGGGAATGAAAAACTGTTTTTT. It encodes CRDPKAGQGNEKLFF.

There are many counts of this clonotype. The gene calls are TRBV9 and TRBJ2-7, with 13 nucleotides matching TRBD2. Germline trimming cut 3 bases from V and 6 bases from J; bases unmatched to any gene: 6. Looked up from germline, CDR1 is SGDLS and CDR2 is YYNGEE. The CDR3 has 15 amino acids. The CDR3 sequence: CASSGTSGRGSEQYF. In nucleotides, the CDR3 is TGTGCCAGCAGCGGGACTAGCGGGAGAGGTAGCGAGCAGTACTTC. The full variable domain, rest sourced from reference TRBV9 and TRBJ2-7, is DSGVTQTPKHLITATGQRVTLRCSPRSGDLSVYWYQQSLDQGLQFLIQYYNGEERAKGNILERFSAQQFPDLHSELNLSSLELGDSALYFCASSGTSGRGSEQYFGPGTRLTVT.

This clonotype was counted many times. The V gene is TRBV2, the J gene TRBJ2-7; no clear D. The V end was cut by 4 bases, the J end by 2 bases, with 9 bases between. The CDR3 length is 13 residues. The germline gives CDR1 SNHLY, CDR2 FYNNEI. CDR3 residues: CASSGEEPYEQYF. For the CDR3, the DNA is TGTGCCAGCAGTGGTGAGGAACCCTACGAGCAGTACTTC.

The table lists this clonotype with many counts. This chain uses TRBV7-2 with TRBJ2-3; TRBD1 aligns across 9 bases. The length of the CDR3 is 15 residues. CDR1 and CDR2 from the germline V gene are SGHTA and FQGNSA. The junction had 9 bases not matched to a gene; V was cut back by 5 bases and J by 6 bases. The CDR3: CASSARTGETDTQYF. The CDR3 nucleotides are TGTGCCAGCAGCGCACGGACAGGGGAGACGGATACGCAGTATTTT.

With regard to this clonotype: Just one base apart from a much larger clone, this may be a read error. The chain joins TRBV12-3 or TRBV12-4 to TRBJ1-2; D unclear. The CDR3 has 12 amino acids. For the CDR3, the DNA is TGTGCCAGCACCTACGGGAACTATGGCCACACCTTC. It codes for CASTYGNYGHTF.

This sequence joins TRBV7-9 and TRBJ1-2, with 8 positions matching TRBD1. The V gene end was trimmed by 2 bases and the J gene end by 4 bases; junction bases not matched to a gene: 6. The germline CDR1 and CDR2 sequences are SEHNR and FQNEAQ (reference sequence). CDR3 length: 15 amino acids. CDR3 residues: CASSLTDRVGYGYTF. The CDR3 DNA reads TGTGCCAGCAGCTTAACGGACAGGGTGGGCTATGGCTACACCTTC. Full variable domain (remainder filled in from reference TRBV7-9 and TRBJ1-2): DTGVSQNPRHKITKRGQNVTFRCDPISEHNRLYWYRQTLGQGPEFLTYFQNEAQLEKSRLLSDRFSAERPKGSFSTLEIQRTEQGDSAMYLCASSLTDRVGYGYTFGSGTRLTVV.

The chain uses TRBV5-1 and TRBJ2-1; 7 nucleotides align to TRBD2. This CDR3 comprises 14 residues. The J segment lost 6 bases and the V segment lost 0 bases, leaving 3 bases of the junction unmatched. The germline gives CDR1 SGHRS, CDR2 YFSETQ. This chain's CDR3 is CASSLAWTSNEQFF. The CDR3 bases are TGCGCCAGCAGCTTGGCCTGGACTAGCAATGAGCAGTTCTTC. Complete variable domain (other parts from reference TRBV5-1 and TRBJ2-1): KAGVTQTPRYLIKTRGQQVTLSCSPISGHRSVSWYQQTPGQGLQFLFEYFSETQRNKGNFPGRFSGRQFSNSRSEMNVSTLELGDSALYLCASSLAWTSNEQFFGPGTRLTVL.

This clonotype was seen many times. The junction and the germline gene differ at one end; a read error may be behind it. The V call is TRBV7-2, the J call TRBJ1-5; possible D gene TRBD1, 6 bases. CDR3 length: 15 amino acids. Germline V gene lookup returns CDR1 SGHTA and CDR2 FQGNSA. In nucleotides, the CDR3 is TGTGCCAGCAGCTTAGGAGGGGGGTTCAATCAGCCCCAACATTTT. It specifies CASSLGGGFNQPQHF.

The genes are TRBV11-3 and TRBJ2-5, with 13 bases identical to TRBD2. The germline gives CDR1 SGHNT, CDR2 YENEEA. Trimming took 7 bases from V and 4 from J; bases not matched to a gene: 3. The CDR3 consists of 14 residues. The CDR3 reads CASTGTSGTETQYF. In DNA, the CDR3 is TGTGCCAGCACCGGGACTAGCGGGACAGAGACCCAGTACTTC.

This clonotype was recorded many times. The DNA of the CDR3 is TGTGCCAGCAGTTTAGCCATCGGTGTAGGTCAGCCCCAGCATTTT. Encoded protein: CASSLAIGVGQPQHF. J is TRBJ1-5 and V is TRBV12-3 or TRBV12-4; D uncertain. V lost 0 bases to trimming and J lost 6 bases, with 12 bases between them. This CDR3 is built from 15 residues.

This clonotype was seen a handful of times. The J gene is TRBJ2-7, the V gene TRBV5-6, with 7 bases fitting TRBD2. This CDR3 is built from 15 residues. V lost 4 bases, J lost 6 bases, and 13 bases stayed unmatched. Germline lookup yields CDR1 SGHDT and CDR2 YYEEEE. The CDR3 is CASSRKLAIFGEQYF. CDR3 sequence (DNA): TGTGCCAGCAGCCGAAAACTAGCGATTTTCGGCGAGCAGTACTTC.

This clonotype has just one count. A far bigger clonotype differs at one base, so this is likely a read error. In DNA form, the CDR3 reads TGTGCCAGCAGCGCAAGGACTAGCGGGATCACGTTAGAGACCCAGTACTTC. Its translation: CASSARTSGITLETQYF. The V call is TRBV7-9, the J call TRBJ2-5; TRBD2 aligns across 12 bases. The ends lost 5 bases at V and 4 bases at J; junction bases unmatched: 11. CDR3 length equals 17 residues. The germline gives CDR1 SEHNR, CDR2 FQNEAQ (reference sequence).

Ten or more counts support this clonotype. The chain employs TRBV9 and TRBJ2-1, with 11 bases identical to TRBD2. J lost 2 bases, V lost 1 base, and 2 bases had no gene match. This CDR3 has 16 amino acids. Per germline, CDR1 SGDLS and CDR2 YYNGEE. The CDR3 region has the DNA TGTGCCAGCAGCGTACTAGCGGGAGGTACCTACAATGAGCAGTTCTTC. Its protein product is CASSVLAGGTYNEQFF. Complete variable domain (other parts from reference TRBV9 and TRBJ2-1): DSGVTQTPKHLITATGQRVTLRCSPRSGDLSVYWYQQSLDQGLQFLIQYYNGEERAKGNILERFSAQQFPDLHSELNLSSLELGDSALYFCASSVLAGGTYNEQFFGPGTRLTVL.